These 23 T cell receptor beta chains were sequenced from one sample in a study of blood T cell repertoires in COVID-19. Method: immunoSEQ multiplex PCR; TCRdb's copy keeps in-frame clones and lacks some. Here the sample spans about 62,000 clones, roughly 86% being singletons. The source material was peripheral blood. The receptors originated from a man aged 70 or older with acute or convalescent COVID-19.

This chain uses TRBV5-6 with TRBJ2-7; unclear D gene. Deletions cut 0 bases from V and 2 bases from J, with 6 bases between. Germline lookup yields CDR1 SGHDT and CDR2 YYEEEE. The CDR3 sequence is 13 residues long. CDR3 sequence (DNA): TGTGCCAGCAGCTTGGATCCTACCTACGAGCAGTACTTC. It encodes CASSLDPTYEQYF.

The chain links TRBV28 to TRBJ1-2; possibly TRBD1 for D (5 bases). Deletions cut 7 bases from V and 4 bases from J, with 16 bases between. Germline assignment: CDR1 MDHEN and CDR2 SYDVKM. This CDR3 comprises 14 residues. The DNA of the CDR3 is TGTGCCAGCACTACTCCATGGGGGGTCTATGGCTACACCTTC. This encodes CASTTPWGVYGYTF.

The chain recombines TRBV6-2 or TRBV6-3 with TRBJ2-3; no clear D gene. CDR3 length: 15 amino acids. With 2 bases removed from V and 0 bases from J, the gap between germline ends came to 9 bases. Germline-derived CDR1 and CDR2 are MNHEY and SVGEGT. In nucleotides, the CDR3 is TGTGCCAGCAGTTACATAGTTACTAGCACAGATACGCAGTATTTT. Its translation: CASSYIVTSTDTQYF.

J is TRBJ1-4 and V is TRBV5-1; no definite D call. The V gene's germline CDR1 is SGHRS and CDR2 YFSETQ. There are 16 residues in the CDR3. Trimming shortened V by 4 bases and J by 4 bases, and 17 bases separated the two germline ends. Written as DNA, the CDR3 is TGCGCCAGCAGCCTCAACCACGCGGCCGGTAATGAAAAACTGTTTTTT. Protein: CASSLNHAAGNEKLFF.

This rearrangement joins TRBV29-1 to TRBJ1-1; D gene ambiguous. The CDR3 has 13 residues. CDR1 and CDR2 (germline): SQVTM, ANQGSEA. The germline V and J ends were trimmed by 1 base and 5 bases, with 11 bases remaining between them. The chain's CDR3 is CSVEGIGRTEAFF. In nucleotides, the CDR3 is TGCAGCGTTGAAGGGATAGGGAGGACTGAAGCTTTCTTT.

J is TRBJ2-6 and V is TRBV9; a possible D gene is TRBD2 (5 bases). Looked up from germline, CDR1 is SGDLS and CDR2 is YYNGEE. This CDR3 is 15 amino acids long. V was cut by 4 bases and J by 0 bases, with 8 bases left in between. CDR3: CASSPRDSGANVLTF. As DNA, the CDR3 is TGTGCCAGCAGCCCCCGGGACTCTGGGGCCAACGTCCTGACTTTC.

V is TRBV18 and J is TRBJ1-1, with a weak D call TRBD1 (6 bases). The V gene lost 6 bases and the J gene lost 8 bases, with 10 bases spanning the gap. CDR1 is KGHSH and CDR2 is LQKENI in the germline V gene. This CDR3 contains 11 residues. Here the CDR3 DNA reads TGTGCCAGCTCGACGCAGGGGGAAGCTTTCTTT. It encodes CASSTQGEAFF.

This clone has a single count. The chain joins TRBV6-2 or TRBV6-3 to TRBJ1-5, with D possibly being TRBD1 (6 bases). Trimming left V 5 bases short and J 6 bases short, with 11 bases between. Looked up from germline, CDR1 is MNHEY and CDR2 is SVGEGT. This CDR3 region has 13 residues. The CDR3 nucleotides read TGTGCCAGCAGTCCCACAGGGTTTCAGCCCCAGCATTTT. It translates to CASSPTGFQPQHF.

V and J are TRBV29-1 and TRBJ1-5; no clear D. Trimming shortened V by 5 bases and J by 6 bases, and 14 bases separated the two germline ends. Germline V lookup: CDR1 SQVTM, CDR2 ANQGSEA. The CDR3 spans 13 residues. The CDR3 loop reads CSVSGLVGQPQHF. CDR3 sequence (DNA): TGCAGCGTTTCGGGTCTTGTTGGTCAGCCCCAGCATTTT.

The chain links TRBV3-1 (or the pseudogene TRBV3-2) to TRBJ1-2; 7 bases fit TRBD1. Germline lookup yields CDR1 LGHDT and CDR2 YNNKEL (reference sequence). This CDR3 comprises 15 residues. The trim removed 3 bases at V and 0 bases at J, leaving 4 bases unmatched. The CDR3: CASSQHDRANYGYTF. The CDR3 DNA reads as TGTGCCAGCAGCCAGCACGACAGGGCTAACTATGGCTACACCTTC.

This rearrangement joins TRBV12-3 or TRBV12-4 to TRBJ1-1; weak D call: TRBD1 (6 bases). Trimming pared 6 bases from V and 1 base from J, leaving 9 bases between. CDR3 length: 13 residues. The CDR3 is CASRGASNTEAFF. The CDR3 DNA reads as TGTGCCAGCAGGGGGGCATCGAACACTGAAGCTTTCTTT.

The chain links TRBV10-1 to TRBJ2-5; D uncertain. The V end was cut by 4 bases, the J end by 10 bases, with 10 bases between. Germline values: CDR1 WNHNN, CDR2 SYGVQD (reference sequence). The CDR3 is made up of 11 amino acids. The CDR3 here is CASSGTSIQYF. The CDR3 coding sequence is TGCGCCAGCAGTGGTACATCGATCCAGTACTTC.

The V gene is TRBV10-3, the J gene TRBJ2-1; TRBD2 aligns across 8 bases. In germline, CDR1 is ENHRY, CDR2 SYGVKD. J lost 13 bases, V lost 2 bases, and 10 bases had no gene match. The CDR3 is 14 residues long. This CDR3 is CAISEGASGPHQFF. The CDR3 DNA reads TGTGCCATCAGTGAGGGGGCTAGCGGGCCCCATCAGTTCTTC.

The chain employs TRBV20-1 and TRBJ1-4; no definite D call. V shed 2 bases and J shed 5 bases, with 3 bases lying between them. Germline loops: CDR1 DFQATT, CDR2 SNEGSKA (reference sequence). The CDR3 contains 11 residues. The CDR3 protein is CSARRNEKLFF. CDR3 nucleotides: TGCAGTGCTAGACGGAATGAAAAACTGTTTTTT.

The chain links TRBV19 to TRBJ1-2, with D possibly TRBD1 on 5 matching bases. This CDR3 has 12 amino acids. The germline V and J ends were trimmed by 4 bases and 2 bases, with 5 bases remaining between them. Germline V CDR1 and CDR2: LNHDA, SQIVND (reference sequence). In DNA form, the CDR3 reads TGTGCCAGTAGTAAGGGGAACTATGGCTACACCTTC. This translates into CASSKGNYGYTF.

This chain links TRBV19 with TRBJ1-2; 7 bases map to TRBD1. The germline gives CDR1 LNHDA, CDR2 SQIVND (reference sequence). Trimming took 8 bases from V and 4 from J; bases not matched to a gene: 10. The CDR3 is 14 residues long. The CDR3 loop reads CASYDREALYGYTF. CDR3 DNA sequence: TGTGCCAGTTACGACAGGGAAGCCCTCTATGGCTACACCTTC.

The chain joins TRBV5-6 to TRBJ2-2; D is uncertain. This CDR3 comprises 12 residues. Between the trimmed V and J ends, which lost 5 bases and 1 base, there was a span of 3 bases. Germline CDR1 SGHDT, CDR2 YYEEEE. Here the CDR3 DNA reads TGTGCCAGCAGTCTGAACACCGGGGAGCTGTTTTTT. Translated: CASSLNTGELFF.

V gene TRBV6-5 combines with J gene TRBJ2-7, with D perhaps TRBD1 (5 bases). The V gene lost 7 bases and the J gene lost 2 bases, with 15 bases spanning the gap. The CDR3 loop spans 14 amino acids. The germline V gene has CDR1 MNHEY and CDR2 SVGAGI. Here the CDR3 reads CASIRQGTAYEQYF. CDR3 nucleotide sequence: TGTGCCAGCATCCGCCAGGGTACGGCCTACGAGCAGTACTTC.

V is TRBV6-5 and J is TRBJ1-2; possibly TRBD1 for D (5 bases). The V gene lost 6 bases and the J gene lost 4 bases, with 15 bases spanning the gap. The CDR3 covers 14 residues. The germline V gene has CDR1 MNHEY and CDR2 SVGAGI. DNA of the CDR3: TGTGCCAGCAGCTTCACCCAGGGCGGCTATGGCTACACCTTC. As protein: CASSFTQGGYGYTF.

On this clone: Its ends do not fully match the called genes, so a read error is possible. The rearrangement links TRBV27 to TRBJ1-5; 8 positions agree with TRBD1. Germline CDR1 MNHEY, CDR2 SMNVEV (reference sequence). The CDR3 runs 13 residues. The chain's CDR3 is CATSSQGAQPQHF. CDR3 DNA sequence: TGTGCCACCAGTTCGCAGGGGGCGCAGCCCCAGCATTTT.

Concerning this clone: One junction end does not reproduce the germline sequence, and a read error may be involved. This sequence joins TRBV11-2 and TRBJ2-1, with D possibly being TRBD1 (6 bases). CDR3 length: 14 residues. The germline CDR1 and CDR2 sequences are SGHAT and FQNNGV. The DNA for the CDR3 is TGTGCCAGCAGTTTAGCCCAGGGGAGAGATGAGCAGTTCTTC. Protein: CASSLAQGRDEQFF.

The sample holds a few counts of this clone. The V and J genes are TRBV7-9 and TRBJ1-1; possible D gene TRBD1, 6 bases. The germline V gene encodes CDR1 SEHNR and CDR2 FQNEAQ (reference sequence). V was cut by 3 bases and J by 0 bases, with 8 bases left in between. The CDR3 covers 14 residues. CDR3 DNA: TGTGCCAGCAGCTTTAACAGGGTGAACACTGAAGCTTTCTTT. Translating gives CASSFNRVNTEAFF.

The J gene is TRBJ1-5, the V gene TRBV7-9; no clear D. The CDR3 totals 14 residues. The germline gives CDR1 SEHNR, CDR2 FQNEAQ (reference sequence). Trimming cost V 1 base and J 5 bases, with 9 bases left between them. This CDR3 reads CASSLESGYQPQHF. In DNA form, the CDR3 reads TGTGCCAGCAGCTTAGAGTCAGGTTATCAGCCCCAGCATTTT.